Listed below are T cell receptor beta chains from one sample, sequenced in a study of blood T cell repertoires in COVID-19. TCRdb's table, derived via immunoSEQ multiplex PCR, lists solely in-frame clones and lacks some. The sample shows about 130,000 clones, about 89% of them seen only once. Material for sequencing was peripheral blood. These receptors were collected from a woman between 65 and 79 years old with COVID-19, enrolled during active disease. CDR3s leave out the opening cysteine and the closing phenylalanine or tryptophan. A D gene is named only where the DNA matches it firmly.

- TRBJ2-1 TRBV5-1 ASSVQGIDEQF
- TRBJ1-1 TRBV7-9 ASSPMVGSTEAF
- TRBJ1-4 TRBV28 ASSFIRLSEKLF
TRBD2 TRBJ2-7 TRBV18 ASARGLEGEQY
- TRBJ2-5 TRBV7-6 ASVPRGSRGTQY
TRBD2 TRBJ2-5 TRBV18 ASSPGGGLMETQY
TRBD1 TRBJ1-2 TRBV7-9 ASSLVGTGLSYGYT
- TRBJ2-1 TRBV12-5 ASGPVTGFEQF
- TRBJ1-1 TRBV7-2 ASSLFHGVNTEAF
TRBD1 TRBJ1-1 TRBV19 ASTDPRRQGGTEAF
TRBD1 TRBJ1-6 TRBV7-2 ASSPRTGFNNSPLH
- TRBJ2-5 TRBV19 ASKNGRYQETQY
- TRBJ2-2 TRBV7-3 ASSPTGTQNTGELF
- TRBJ2-7 TRBV25-1 ASSLRGRGEQY
TRBD2 TRBJ2-4 TRBV7-2 ASRPGGLAETLAKNIQY
- TRBJ1-2 TRBV11-2 ASSRDRTNYGYT
- TRBJ1-2 TRBV6-1 ASSERGAAYGYT
TRBD2 TRBJ2-5 TRBV5-1 ASSSGLAVTETQY
TRBD2 TRBJ2-1 TRBV19 ASTKGLAGGDEQF
- TRBJ1-5 TRBV7-6 ASSLGQGITSPQH
TRBD1 TRBJ1-1 TRBV5-1 ASSPDRARNTEAF
TRBD1 TRBJ2-1 TRBV27 ASSSMGDSYNEQF
- TRBJ1-5 TRBV5-5 ASSLLLNNQPQH